The rows below give T cell receptor beta chains drawn from one sample of a study of Graves' ophthalmopathy and Graves' hyperthyroidism. TCRdb redid the calling of the multiplex PCR reads with MiXCR, one entry per CDR3 protein. The table has 600,000 to 650,000 distinct CDR3 sequences, 22% seen once; the top ten hold around 7%. The sequenced sample was peripheral blood. The receptor set was obtained from a woman under 30 with stable Graves' hyperthyroidism. Some clones in this sample may be carry-over from other donors' samples. Each CDR3 is given with its conserved first and last residue. The D gene is left open where the match is weak. Rows give clone size only sometimes, using once, few, many, or a class for an expanded clone.

CDR3nt,CDR3aa,j_gene,d_gene,v_gene,abundance
TGTGCCAGCAGTTTAAGTGGAGGGGGCTTAAACACTGAAGCTTTCTTT,CASSLSGGGLNTEAFF,TRBJ1-1,TRBD1,TRBV28,many
TGCGCCAGCAGCCAAGGCCACAGTCTGGGCACTGAAGCTTTCTTT,CASSQGHSLGTEAFF,TRBJ1-1,.,TRBV4-1,many
TGTGCCAGCCCCGGGACACAGAACTATGGCTACACCTTC,CASPGTQNYGYTF,TRBJ1-2,.,TRBV19,.
TGTGCCAGCAGTTTGGCAGGGTGGGATGGCTACACCTTC,CASSLAGWDGYTF,TRBJ1-2,.,TRBV12-3/TRBV12-4,many
TGTGCCAGTGGAGGACAGGCCCATACATACCTCTACGAGCAGTACTTC,CASGGQAHTYLYEQYF,TRBJ2-7,TRBD1,TRBV6-2/TRBV6-3,many
TGTGCCAGCAGCTCGGGACTAGCGGGGGGGCAAGAGTCCCAGTACTTC,CASSSGLAGGQESQYF,TRBJ2-5,TRBD2,TRBV11-3,once
TGTGCCAGCACCGAGGGGGGGAGGGGAGGGGATCAGCCCCAGCATTTT,CASTEGGRGGDQPQHF,TRBJ1-5,.,TRBV6-1,.
TGTGCCAGCAGCACCAAAGGAGGGTTCGAGCAGTACTTC,CASSTKGGFEQYF,TRBJ2-7,.,TRBV7-9,.
TGTGCCAGCAGTTACGATCGCCGGATGAACACTGAAGCTTTCTTT,CASSYDRRMNTEAFF,TRBJ1-1,.,TRBV6-5,many
TGCAGTGCTAGTGGGAGAGCAGAAGCTTTCTTT,CSASGRAEAFF,TRBJ1-1,.,TRBV20-1,few
TGTGCCAGCAGTGAACGACGGGGGAACACTGAAGCTTTCTTT,CASSERRGNTEAFF,TRBJ1-1,.,TRBV6-1,many
TGTGCCAGCAATAGGGGTGAGGGTCAGCCCCAGCATTTT,CASNRGEGQPQHF,TRBJ1-5,.,TRBV25-1,.
TGTGCCAGCAGCGTAGCCCAACAGGGAAGCGCTGGAAACACCATATATTTT,CASSVAQQGSAGNTIYF,TRBJ1-3,.,TRBV9,few
TGCGCCAGCAGCTCGGATATAGGGATCATATACTACGAAGCGGCTAATGAAAAACTGTTTTTT,CASSSDIGIIYYEAANEKLFF,TRBJ1-4,.,TRBV5-1,.
TGCGCCAGCAGCTTGGTTCCGGGCTCTATCGAGCAGTACTTC,CASSLVPGSIEQYF,TRBJ2-7,.,TRBV5-1,.
TGTGCCTGGAGTGTAGGCGGCAGCAACGAGCAGCACTTC,CAWSVGGSNEQHF,TRBJ2-7,.,TRBV30,.
TGTGCCAGCAGCCCAGGGACTAGCGGGGGAATCCACGAGCAGTACTTC,CASSPGTSGGIHEQYF,TRBJ2-7,TRBD2,TRBV4-2,.
TGTGCCAGCAGCTTGGGCGGGACAGGTGGGAGGGCGGCTTTCTTT,CASSLGGTGGRAAFF,TRBJ1-1,TRBD1,TRBV7-9,few
TGTGCCAGCAGCACTAGCGACGAAGGGAGCTCCTACGAGCAGTACTTC,CASSTSDEGSSYEQYF,TRBJ2-7,TRBD2,TRBV13,many
TGTGCCAGCAGTTTGGGCCGAGACAGTGAGACACGGCCCTACGAGCAGTACTTC,CASSLGRDSETRPYEQYF,TRBJ2-7,.,TRBV28,many
TGCAGTGCACAAGGAGACTGGGGCAATCAGCCCCAGCATTTT,CSAQGDWGNQPQHF,TRBJ1-5,.,TRBV20-1,many
TGTGCCAGCCTGTCGCAGGGTGCGGGCACTGAAGCTTTCTTT,CASLSQGAGTEAFF,TRBJ1-1,.,TRBV19,many
TGTGCCAGCAGTTCCGGGACAGGGAACGGCTATGGCTACACCTTC,CASSSGTGNGYGYTF,TRBJ1-2,TRBD1,TRBV6-5,many
TGTGCCAGCAGTTCAAGCCAGGGGGCCGGGGAGCTGTTTTTT,CASSSSQGAGELFF,TRBJ2-2,TRBD1,TRBV12-3/TRBV12-4,many
TGTGCCAGCATTTCCGACGGAAAGAACACTGAAGCTTTCTTT,CASISDGKNTEAFF,TRBJ1-1,.,TRBV28,many
TGTGCCAGCAGTGATCTGGTGGCTGGGGAAGCCTACGAGCAGTACTTC,CASSDLVAGEAYEQYF,TRBJ2-7,.,TRBV6-1,once
TGTGCCAGTATCCCACAGCGGACAGCCCCCAGCTATGGCTACACCTTC,CASIPQRTAPSYGYTF,TRBJ1-2,.,TRBV19,.
TGCAGCGCAACACGGACTAGCGGGACCGGGGAGCTGTTTTTT,CSATRTSGTGELFF,TRBJ2-2,TRBD2,TRBV29-1,few